The TCR beta chain under discussion was sequenced for a study of technical replicates of blood from a few donors. Germline assignment: CDR1 SEHNR and CDR2 FQNEAQ (reference sequence). This CDR3 comprises 17 residues. V lost 1 base and J lost 12; bases outside the gene matches: 12. Method: immunoSEQ multiplex PCR; TCRdb's copy keeps in-frame clones and lacks some. The sample holds about 58,000 clones; roughly 94% are singletons and the top ten take 2.5% to 3.5%. The V gene is TRBV7-9, the J gene TRBJ1-4; TRBD1 matches at 12 bases. Sequenced: PBMCs. This clonotype was obtained from a human donor in good health. Some clones in this sample may be carry-over from other donors' samples. CDR3 loop: CASSLVGPGQGAAELFF. CDR3 coding DNA: TGTGCCAGCAGCTTAGTAGGCCCGGGACAGGGGGCGGCTGAACTGTTTTTT.